The 21 T cell receptor beta chains given below trace back to one sample, sequenced in a study of blood T cell repertoires in COVID-19. The method was immunoSEQ multiplex PCR; TCRdb's version includes in-frame clones alone and lacks a portion of them. The sample contains about 370,000 clones, around 89% of which appear only once. Material: PBMCs or T cells enriched from blood (not recorded which). These receptors originate from a man younger than 30 who had recovered from COVID-19.

The chain recombines TRBV6-2 or TRBV6-3 with TRBJ2-1; TRBD2 matches 8 bases. This CDR3 is 17 amino acids long. CDR1 MNHEY and CDR2 SVGEGT come from the germline V gene. J gave up 8 bases and V 3 bases, and 15 bases lay outside the gene matches. CDR3 nucleotides: TGTGCCAGCAGTTATAGGGTAGCGGGAAGGAGTTTGTATGAGCAGTTCTTC. Its protein is CASSYRVAGRSLYEQFF.

The chain is built from TRBV7-8 and TRBJ2-7; D gene ambiguous. CDR3 length equals 12 residues. The germline V and J ends were trimmed by 5 bases and 5 bases, with 10 bases remaining between them. Germline loops: CDR1 SGHVS, CDR2 FQNEAQ. For the CDR3, the DNA is TGTGCCAGCAGCCCCTACGCCAACGAGCAGTACTTC. It translates to CASSPYANEQYF.

The CDR3 loop reads CASRTTGSANEKLFF. CDR3 coding DNA: TGTGCCAGCAGAACAACAGGGTCGGCTAATGAAAAACTGTTTTTT. J is TRBJ1-4 and V is TRBV7-2; tentatively, D is TRBD1 (6 bases). The CDR3 loop spans 15 amino acids. The germline gives CDR1 SGHTA, CDR2 FQGNSA. V was clipped by 6 bases and J by 3 bases, with 14 bases between them.

The chain uses TRBV15 and TRBJ1-3, with a weak D call TRBD1 (5 bases). The CDR3 spans 15 residues. Germline CDR1 is LNHNV and CDR2 is YYDKDF (reference sequence). The ends were cut back, 1 base at V and 4 bases at J, with 11 bases in the middle. CDR3 coding DNA: TGTGCCACCAGCAGAGGAGGACACCAAGGAAACACCATATATTTT. Translation gives CATSRGGHQGNTIYF. Looking up the rest from reference TRBV15 and TRBJ1-3 gives the full variable domain: DAMVIQNPRYQVTQFGKPVTLSCSQTLNHNVMYWYQQKSSQAPKLLFHYYDKDFNNEADTPDNFQSRRPNTSFCFLDIRSPGLGDTAMYLCATSRGGHQGNTIYFGEGSWLTVV.

CDR3 amino acids: CASSIGRPRNQPQHF. CDR3 DNA: TGTGCCAGTAGTATAGGCAGGCCTCGCAATCAGCCCCAGCATTTT. The J gene is TRBJ1-5, the V gene TRBV19, with D unresolved. V gave up 1 base and J gave up 2 bases, with 9 bases separating them. CDR3 length: 15 amino acids. Germline loops: CDR1 LNHDA, CDR2 SQIVND (reference sequence).

The chain is built from TRBV27 and TRBJ1-5; tentatively, D is TRBD1 (5 bases). The CDR3 runs 15 residues. Germline values: CDR1 MNHEY, CDR2 SMNVEV (reference sequence). Trimming pared 5 bases from V and 0 bases from J, leaving 11 bases between. This chain's CDR3 is CASSPGGFSNQPQHF. The DNA for the CDR3 is TGTGCCAGCAGTCCCGGGGGGTTTAGCAATCAGCCCCAGCATTTT.

V and J are TRBV29-1 and TRBJ2-3, with D maybe TRBD2 (5 bases). Germline V lookup: CDR1 SQVTM, CDR2 ANQGSEA. V shed 8 bases and J shed 8 bases, with 17 bases lying between them. CDR3 length: 12 residues. CDR3 in DNA: TGCAGCTCGGCGGGTTCCTCCGGTACGCAGTATTTT. It translates to CSSAGSSGTQYF.

V gene TRBV6-6 combines with J gene TRBJ2-3; 16 nucleotides match TRBD2. The CDR3 runs to 18 residues. V lost 5 bases, J lost 6 bases, and 11 bases stayed unmatched. CDR1 is MNHNY and CDR2 is SVGAGI in the germline V gene (reference sequence). CDR3 nucleotides: TGTGCCAGCAGTCGCCGCGGGACTAGCGGGGGGGGAGGGGATACGCAGTATTTT. Protein sequence: CASSRRGTSGGGGDTQYF.

The chain uses TRBV30 and TRBJ1-1; 8 bases map to TRBD1. The CDR3 totals 13 residues. V lost 5 bases, J lost 1 base, and 3 bases stayed unmatched. The germline gives CDR1 GTSNPN, CDR2 SVGIG (reference sequence). The CDR3 loop is CAWDRGQNTEAFF. The CDR3 bases are TGTGCCTGGGACAGGGGACAGAACACTGAAGCTTTCTTT.

The chain combines TRBV11-1 with TRBJ2-7; D possibly corresponds to TRBD1 (6 bases). V was cut by 5 bases and J by 6 bases, with 11 bases left in between. The CDR3 sequence is 12 residues long. Germline V gene lookup returns CDR1 SGHAT and CDR2 FQDESV (reference sequence). CDR3 loop: CASSRGGFEQYF. In DNA form, the CDR3 reads TGTGCCAGCAGCCGAGGGGGATTCGAGCAGTACTTC.

This rearrangement joins TRBV9 to TRBJ2-7; the D gene is possibly TRBD2 (6 bases). This CDR3 contains 15 residues. Germline loops: CDR1 SGDLS, CDR2 YYNGEE. The V gene lost 0 bases and the J gene lost 2 bases, with 12 bases spanning the gap. CDR3 loop: CASSVAWGLTYEQYF. CDR3 bases: TGTGCCAGCAGCGTAGCCTGGGGACTGACCTACGAGCAGTACTTC.

The rearrangement links TRBV5-5 to TRBJ2-7, with D perhaps matching TRBD1 (6 bases). Germline V gene data show CDR1 as SGHKS and CDR2 as YYEKEE (reference sequence). The CDR3 has 13 residues. V was cut by 2 bases and J by 2 bases, with 8 bases left in between. The CDR3 sequence: CASSFSGAYEQYF. CDR3 sequence (DNA): TGTGCCAGCAGCTTTTCAGGGGCCTACGAGCAGTACTTC. The full variable domain, in which reference TRBV5-5 and TRBJ2-7 provide the parts outside the CDR3, is DAGVTQSPTHLIKTRGQQVTLRCSPISGHKSVSWYQQVLGQGPQFIFQYYEKEERGRGNFPDRFSARQFPNYSSELNVNALLLGDSALYLCASSFSGAYEQYFGPGTRLTVT.

The chain employs TRBV5-4 and TRBJ1-6; 9 nucleotides line up with TRBD1. The CDR3 loop spans 14 amino acids. The germline V gene has CDR1 SGHNT and CDR2 YYREEE (reference sequence). Trimming took 3 bases from V and 6 from J; bases not matched to a gene: 1. The CDR3 DNA is TGTGCCAGCAGCTCGGGACAGGGTAATTCACCCCTCCACTTT. This gives the protein CASSSGQGNSPLHF. The complete variable domain, with remaining parts taken from reference TRBV5-4 and TRBJ1-6, reads ETGVTQSPTHLIKTRGQQVTLRCSSQSGHNTVSWYQQALGQGPQFIFQYYREEENGRGNFPPRFSGLQFPNYSSELNVNALELDDSALYLCASSSGQGNSPLHFGNGTRLTVT.

V and J are TRBV7-9 and TRBJ2-7; 8 bases match TRBD2. Germline lookup yields CDR1 SEHNR and CDR2 FQNEAQ (reference sequence). With V trimmed by 5 bases and J by 4 bases, 10 bases remained unmatched. This CDR3 region has 15 residues. DNA for the CDR3: TGTGCCAGCAGCCCGACTCGGGGGGGTCGGTACGAGCAGTACTTC. It is translated as CASSPTRGGRYEQYF.

About this clone: A read error may account for a junction end that differs from germline. V gene TRBV27 combines with J gene TRBJ2-7; D uncertain. This CDR3 has 13 residues. Germline-derived CDR1 and CDR2 are MNHEY and SMNVEV (reference sequence). CDR3 in amino acids: CASSLFGGQRETF. Here the CDR3 DNA reads TGTGCCAGCAGTTTATTCGGTGGGCAGAGAGAGACCTTC.

This chain links TRBV28 with TRBJ1-1; 12 bases align to TRBD1. The CDR3 loop spans 14 amino acids. Germline loops: CDR1 MDHEN, CDR2 SYDVKM. J gave up 11 bases and V 5 bases, and 9 bases lay outside the gene matches. CDR3 DNA: TGTGCCAGCAGTGACCGGGACAGGGGGCGGCGGGCTTTCTTT. Its translation: CASSDRDRGRRAFF. Full variable domain (rest looked up from reference TRBV28 and TRBJ1-1): DVKVTQSSRYLVKRTGEKVFLECVQDMDHENMFWYRQDPGLGLRLIYFSYDVKMKEKGDIPEGYSVSREKKERFSLILESASTNQTSMYLCASSDRDRGRRAFFGQGTRLTVV.

The chain is built from TRBV7-8 and TRBJ1-1, with 9 bases aligning to TRBD1. V was clipped by 3 bases and J by 10 bases; unmatched bases: 9. CDR3 size: 14 residues. Germline V gene sequence: CDR1 SGHVS, CDR2 FQNEAQ. CDR3 amino acids: CASSLDNRGLGAFF. The CDR3 nucleotides read TGTGCCAGCAGCTTGGATAACAGGGGGCTGGGAGCTTTCTTT.

The chain combines TRBV27 with TRBJ2-7; 7 positions agree with TRBD2. The germline CDR1 and CDR2 sequences are MNHEY and SMNVEV (reference sequence). The CDR3 is 13 amino acids. The V segment lost 3 bases and the J segment 2 bases; nucleotides outside the gene matches: 1. The DNA of the CDR3 is TGTGCCAGCAGTTTCCGGGAGGCCTACGAGCAGTACTTC. Its protein product is CASSFREAYEQYF.

The chain recombines TRBV5-1 with TRBJ1-3; TRBD1 might be the D (6 bases). This CDR3 comprises 18 residues. Looked up from germline, CDR1 is SGHRS and CDR2 is YFSETQ. V was clipped by 4 bases and J by 0 bases, with 20 bases between them. This CDR3 is CASSLLGLGTLSGNTIYF. The CDR3 bases are TGCGCCAGCAGCCTCCTCGGCCTCGGGACACTCTCTGGAAACACCATATATTTT.

The chain combines TRBV10-3 with TRBJ1-2; D gene ambiguous. Trimming stripped 0 bases from V and 4 bases from J, with 9 bases between. This CDR3 is built from 14 residues. Germline CDR1 reads ENHRY; CDR2 reads SYGVKD. CDR3 DNA: TGTGCCATCAGTGAGTCGCGCAATTTCTATGGCTACACCTTC. Encoded protein: CAISESRNFYGYTF.

The V call is TRBV11-2, the J call TRBJ2-1; no clear D gene. V lost 6 bases and J 4 bases, leaving 4 bases between the germline ends. Looked up from germline, CDR1 is SGHAT and CDR2 is FQNNGV. The CDR3 has 11 amino acids. The CDR3 region is CASRIYNEQFF. The CDR3 bases are TGTGCCAGCAGAATATACAATGAGCAGTTCTTC.